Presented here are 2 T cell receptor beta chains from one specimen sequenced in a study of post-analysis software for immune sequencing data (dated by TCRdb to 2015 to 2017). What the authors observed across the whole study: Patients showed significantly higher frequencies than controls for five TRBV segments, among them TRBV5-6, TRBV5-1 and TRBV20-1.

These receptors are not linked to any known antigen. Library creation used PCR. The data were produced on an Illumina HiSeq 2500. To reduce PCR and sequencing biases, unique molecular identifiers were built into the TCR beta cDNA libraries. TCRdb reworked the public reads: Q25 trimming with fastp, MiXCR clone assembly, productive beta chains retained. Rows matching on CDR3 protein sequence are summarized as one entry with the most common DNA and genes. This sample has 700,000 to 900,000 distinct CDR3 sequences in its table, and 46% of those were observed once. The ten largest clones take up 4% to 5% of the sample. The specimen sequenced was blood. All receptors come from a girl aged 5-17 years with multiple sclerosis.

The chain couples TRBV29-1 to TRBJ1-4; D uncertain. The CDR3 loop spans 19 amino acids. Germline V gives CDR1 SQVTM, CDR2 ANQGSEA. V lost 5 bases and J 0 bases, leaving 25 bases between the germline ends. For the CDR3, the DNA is TGCAGCGTTCAGATCGGGATCCGTAACCAAAAAGCAACTAATGAAAAACTGTTTTTT. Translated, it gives CSVQIGIRNQKATNEKLFF. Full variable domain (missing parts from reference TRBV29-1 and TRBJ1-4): SAVISQKPSRDICQRGTSLTIQCQVDSQVTMMFWYRQQPGQSLTLIATANQGSEATYESGFVIDKFPISRPNLTFSTLTVSNMSPEDSSIYLCSVQIGIRNQKATNEKLFFGSGTQLSVL.

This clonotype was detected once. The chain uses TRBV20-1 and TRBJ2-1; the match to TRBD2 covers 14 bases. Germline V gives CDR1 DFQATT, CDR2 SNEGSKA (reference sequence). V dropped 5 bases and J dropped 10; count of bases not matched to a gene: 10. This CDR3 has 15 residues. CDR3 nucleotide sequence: TGCAGTGCTGGACCCGGGACTAGCGGGAGAAACGAGCAGTTCTTC. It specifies CSAGPGTSGRNEQFF.